The clone carrying this TCR beta chain was counted a few times. This record comes from a study of response to subunit inactivated influenza vaccine. Germline-derived CDR1 and CDR2 are DFQATT and SNEGSKA (reference sequence). This CDR3 comprises 18 residues. Trimming took 3 bases from V and 1 from J, leaving 24 bases between them. TCRdb itself ran the RT-PCR reads through MiXCR, one entry per CDR3 protein. The sample lists hundreds of thousands of distinct CDR3 sequences; 15% to 19% were seen once. The rearrangement links TRBV20-1 to TRBJ1-1; D is unclear. The source material was PBMCs from blood, sampled roughly 12 days after vaccination. This TCR came from a man aged 45 to 65 who received an inactivated influenza vaccine. The CDR3 DNA follows: TGCAGTGCTAGGGATCTTCGTCTGCTGGGCAGATCGAACACTGAAGCTTTCTTT. Protein sequence: CSARDLRLLGRSNTEAFF.